The 10 T cell receptor beta chains presented below share a single source sample, sequenced in a study of T cell repertoires in cytomegalovirus infection. TCRdb reprocessed the reads with MiXCR, giving one entry per CDR3 protein. The data contain around 230,000 distinct CDR3 sequences, 5% to 8.5% of them seen just once; the ten biggest clones take up around 6.5%. The sample consisted of PBMCs. The receptors were sampled from a human donor in good health (CMV status not recorded). Some clones in this sample may be carry-over from other donors' samples.

This clonotype was found many times. The chain has TRBV27 and TRBJ1-1; D perhaps matches TRBD1 (5 bases). Germline CDR1 MNHEY, CDR2 SMNVEV (reference sequence). CDR3 length: 16 residues. Trimming removed 1 base at V and 6 bases at J, with 18 bases between. The CDR3 DNA is TGTGCCAGCAGTTTATTGGGCAGGGATCGGCTTTCTGAAGCTTTCTTT. Amino acid sequence: CASSLLGRDRLSEAFF.

Ten or more counts support this clonotype. The chain links TRBV29-1 to TRBJ1-1; the match to TRBD1 covers 7 bases. The length of the CDR3 is 13 residues. With V trimmed by 7 bases and J by 3 bases, 8 bases remained unmatched. Germline loops: CDR1 SQVTM, CDR2 ANQGSEA. Written as DNA, the CDR3 is TGCAGCGCACCGACAGGGAGGGACACTGAAGCTTTCTTT. Protein: CSAPTGRDTEAFF.

This clonotype has a count of ten or more. This rearrangement joins TRBV7-2 to TRBJ2-2; 7 bases fit TRBD1. J gave up 6 bases and V 2 bases, and 3 bases lay outside the gene matches. The CDR3 extends over 14 amino acids. Germline CDR1 SGHTA, CDR2 FQGNSA. CDR3 loop: CASSLRQGAGELFF. Written as DNA, the CDR3 is TGTGCCAGCAGCTTAAGGCAGGGGGCCGGGGAGCTGTTTTTT. Filled out from reference TRBV7-2 and TRBJ2-2, the complete variable domain reads GAGVSQSPSNKVTEKGKDVELRCDPISGHTALYWYRQSLGQGLEFLIYFQGNSAPDKSGLPSDRFSAERTGGSVSTLTIQRTQQEDSAVYLCASSLRQGAGELFFGEGSRLTVL.

This clonotype appeared many times. The chain is built from TRBV29-1 and TRBJ2-3, with 12 nucleotides matching TRBD2. CDR3 size: 16 residues. V was clipped by 3 bases and J by 5 bases; unmatched bases: 9. Germline V gives CDR1 SQVTM, CDR2 ANQGSEA. CDR3 bases: TGCAGCGTTGATCCGTCTAGCGGGGGGGCCATAGATACGCAGTATTTT. It specifies CSVDPSSGGAIDTQYF.

This clonotype was seen many times. The CDR3 sequence: CASSLQQNTEAFF. The CDR3, as DNA: TGCGCCAGCAGCCTACAACAAAACACTGAAGCTTTCTTT. The chain employs TRBV5-1 and TRBJ1-1; D is unclear. The CDR3 consists of 13 residues. V was shortened by 4 bases and J by 2 bases, with 9 bases between the two germline ends. Per germline, CDR1 SGHRS and CDR2 YFSETQ.

This clonotype appeared many times. The CDR3: CASSQAGTEDYEQYF. CDR3 coding DNA: TGTGCCAGCAGCCAGGCCGGGACGGAAGACTACGAGCAGTACTTC. The chain couples TRBV6-1 to TRBJ2-7, with D possibly called TRBD1 or TRBD2 (5 bases each). Germline V gene data show CDR1 as MNHNS and CDR2 as SASEGT. The CDR3 sequence is 15 residues long. With 6 bases removed from V and 3 bases from J, the gap between germline ends came to 18 bases.

This clonotype was detected many times. The gene calls are TRBV19 and TRBJ1-5; 7 nucleotides line up with TRBD1. CDR1 and CDR2 from the germline V gene are LNHDA and SQIVND (reference sequence). V lost 5 bases, J lost 0 bases, and 7 bases stayed unmatched. The CDR3 is 16 residues long. CDR3 sequence: CASSGTAADSNQPQHF. CDR3 coding DNA: TGTGCCAGTAGTGGGACAGCCGCCGATAGCAATCAGCCCCAGCATTTT.

As regards this clonotype: A much larger clone differs from this one at a single base, so this may be a read error. The J gene is TRBJ2-5, the V gene TRBV7-3; 7 bases line up with TRBD1. Germline CDR1 and CDR2: SGHTA and FQGTGA. The CDR3 has 13 amino acids. After removal of 5 bases from V and 7 bases from J, the junction contained 7 bases not matched to a gene. The CDR3 is CASSAGQDATQYF. The CDR3 DNA sequence: TGTGCCAGCAGCGCCGGACAGGACGCGACCCAGTACTTC.

The chain joins TRBV4-3 to TRBJ2-7; TRBD1 agrees at 7 bases. The germline gives CDR1 LGHNA, CDR2 YSLEER. This CDR3 is built from 19 residues. The V gene end was trimmed by 2 bases and the J gene end by 2 bases; junction bases not matched to a gene: 18. As DNA, the CDR3 is TGCGCCAGCAGCCAAAGTTGGGACAGAGGGTCTGGGGATGCCTACGAGCAGTACTTC. Its protein is CASSQSWDRGSGDAYEQYF.

The sample holds many counts of this clonotype. V gene TRBV6-6 combines with J gene TRBJ2-7; D is undetermined. The V end was cut by 4 bases, the J end by 2 bases, with 6 bases between. The CDR3 has 12 residues. The V gene's germline CDR1 is MNHNY and CDR2 SVGAGI (reference sequence). CDR3 in DNA: TGTGCCAGCAGTTCAGGTGCCTACGAGCAGTACTTC. Its protein is CASSSGAYEQYF.